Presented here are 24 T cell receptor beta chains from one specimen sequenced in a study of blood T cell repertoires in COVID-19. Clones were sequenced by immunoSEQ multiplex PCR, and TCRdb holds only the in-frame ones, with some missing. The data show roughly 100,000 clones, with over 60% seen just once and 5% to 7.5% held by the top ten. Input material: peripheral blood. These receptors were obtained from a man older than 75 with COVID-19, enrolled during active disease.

The CDR3 spells CASSPGWGGEYNEQFF. The CDR3 DNA is TGTGCCAGCAGCCCCGGTTGGGGCGGAGAATACAATGAGCAGTTCTTC. The gene calls are TRBV2 and TRBJ2-1; TRBD1 is a possible D gene (5 bases). The CDR3 spans 16 residues. CDR1 is SNHLY and CDR2 is FYNNEI in the germline V gene. V lost 6 bases and J lost 4, with 19 bases in between.

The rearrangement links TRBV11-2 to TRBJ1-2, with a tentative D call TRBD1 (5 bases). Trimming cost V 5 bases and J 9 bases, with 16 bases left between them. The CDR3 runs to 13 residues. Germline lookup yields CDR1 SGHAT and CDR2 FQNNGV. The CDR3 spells CASSPITGRRYTF. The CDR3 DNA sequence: TGTGCCAGCAGCCCTATCACAGGACGTCGCTACACCTTC.

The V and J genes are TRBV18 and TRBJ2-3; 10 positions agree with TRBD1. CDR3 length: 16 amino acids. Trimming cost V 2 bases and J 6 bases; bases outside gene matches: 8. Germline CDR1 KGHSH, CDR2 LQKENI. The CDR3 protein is CASSPETGGAGDTQYF. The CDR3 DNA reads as TGTGCCAGCTCACCAGAGACAGGGGGCGCAGGGGATACGCAGTATTTT.

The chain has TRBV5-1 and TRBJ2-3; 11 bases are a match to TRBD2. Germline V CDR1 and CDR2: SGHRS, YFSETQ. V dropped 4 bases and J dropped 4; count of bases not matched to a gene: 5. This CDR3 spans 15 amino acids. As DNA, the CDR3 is TGCGCCAGCAGCCCCGGACTAGCGGGCCCAGATACGCAGTATTTT. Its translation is CASSPGLAGPDTQYF.

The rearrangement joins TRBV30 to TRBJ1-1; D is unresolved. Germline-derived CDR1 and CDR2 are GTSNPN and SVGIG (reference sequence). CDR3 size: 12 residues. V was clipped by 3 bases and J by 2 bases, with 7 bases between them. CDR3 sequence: CAWSSGNTEAFF. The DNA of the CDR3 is TGTGCCTGGAGCTCGGGTAACACTGAAGCTTTCTTT.

CDR3 in amino acids: CASSEQRSTNEKLFF. In nucleotides, the CDR3 is TGCGCCAGCAGTGAACAGAGATCAACTAATGAAAAACTGTTTTTT. The chain recombines TRBV10-1 with TRBJ1-4; D remains ambiguous. Germline V gene data show CDR1 as WNHNN and CDR2 as SYGVQD (reference sequence). The length of the CDR3 is 15 residues. V was pared by 3 bases and J by 0 bases, with 8 bases between.

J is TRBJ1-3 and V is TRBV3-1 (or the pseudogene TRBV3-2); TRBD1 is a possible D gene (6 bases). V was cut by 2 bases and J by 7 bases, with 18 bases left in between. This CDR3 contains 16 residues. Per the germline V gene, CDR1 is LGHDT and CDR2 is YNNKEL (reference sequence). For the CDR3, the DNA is TGTGCCAGCAGCCAACCTACAGGGATCATTACGAACACCATATATTTT. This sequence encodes CASSQPTGIITNTIYF.

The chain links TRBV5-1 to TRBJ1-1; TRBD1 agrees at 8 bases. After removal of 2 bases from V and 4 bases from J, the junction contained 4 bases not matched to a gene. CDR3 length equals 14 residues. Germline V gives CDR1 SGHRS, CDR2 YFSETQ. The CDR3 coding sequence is TGCGCCAGCAGCTTCGACAGGGGCCTCACTGAAGCTTTCTTT. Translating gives CASSFDRGLTEAFF.

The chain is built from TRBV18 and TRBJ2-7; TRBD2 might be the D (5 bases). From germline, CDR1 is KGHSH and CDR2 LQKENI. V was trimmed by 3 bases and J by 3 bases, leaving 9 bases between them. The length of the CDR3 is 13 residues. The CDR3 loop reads CASSPGRDYEQYF. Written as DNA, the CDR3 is TGTGCCAGCTCACCCGGCCGGGACTACGAGCAGTACTTC. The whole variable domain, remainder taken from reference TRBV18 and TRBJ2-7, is NAGVMQNPRHLVRRRGQEARLRCSPMKGHSHVYWYRQLPEEGLKFMVYLQKENIIDESGMPKERFSAEFPKEGPSILRIQQVVRGDSAAYFCASSPGRDYEQYFGPGTRLTVT.

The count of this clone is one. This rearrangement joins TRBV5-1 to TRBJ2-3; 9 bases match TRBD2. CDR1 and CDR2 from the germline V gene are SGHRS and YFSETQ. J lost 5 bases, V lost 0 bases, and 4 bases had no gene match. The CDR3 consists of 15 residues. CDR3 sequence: CASSLADSGRDTQYF. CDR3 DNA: TGCGCCAGCAGCTTGGCCGATAGCGGGAGAGATACGCAGTATTTT.

The CDR3 region has the DNA TGTGCCATCAGTGCTGAACTTTATGCAACTAATGAAAAACTGTTTTTT. Translated, it gives CAISAELYATNEKLFF. The rearrangement uses TRBV10-3 and TRBJ1-4, with D unresolved. The CDR3 loop spans 16 amino acids. The germline V gene has CDR1 ENHRY and CDR2 SYGVKD. V was shortened by 4 bases and J by 0 bases, with 12 bases between the two germline ends.

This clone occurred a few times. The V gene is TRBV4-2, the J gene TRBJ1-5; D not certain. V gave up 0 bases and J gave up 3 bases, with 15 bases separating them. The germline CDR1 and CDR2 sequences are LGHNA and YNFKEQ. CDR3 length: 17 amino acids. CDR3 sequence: CASSQESGTPYNQPQHF. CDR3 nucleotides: TGTGCCAGCAGCCAAGAGAGCGGCACCCCATACAATCAGCCCCAGCATTTT.

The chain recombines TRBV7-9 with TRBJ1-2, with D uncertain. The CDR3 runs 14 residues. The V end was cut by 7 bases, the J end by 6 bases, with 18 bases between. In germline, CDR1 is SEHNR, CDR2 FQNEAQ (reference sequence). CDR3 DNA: TGTGCCAGCACCCAACTAGGAGGCGTGGATGGCTACACCTTC. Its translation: CASTQLGGVDGYTF.

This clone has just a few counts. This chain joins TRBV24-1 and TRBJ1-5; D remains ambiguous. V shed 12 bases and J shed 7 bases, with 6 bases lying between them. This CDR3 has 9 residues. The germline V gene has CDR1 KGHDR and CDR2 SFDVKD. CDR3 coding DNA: TGTGCCTCCTACCAGCCCCAGCATTTT. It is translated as CASYQPQHF.

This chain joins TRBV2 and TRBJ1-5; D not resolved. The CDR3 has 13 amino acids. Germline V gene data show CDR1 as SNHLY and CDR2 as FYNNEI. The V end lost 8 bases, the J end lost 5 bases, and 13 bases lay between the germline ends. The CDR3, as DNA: TGTGCCAGCCGACCTGAGGTGGATCAGCCCCAGCATTTT. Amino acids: CASRPEVDQPQHF. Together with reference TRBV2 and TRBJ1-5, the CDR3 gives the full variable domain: EPEVTQTPSHQVTQMGQEVILRCVPISNHLYFYWYRQILGQKVEFLVSFYNNEISEKSEIFDDQFSVERPDGSNFTLKIRSTKLEDSAMYFCASRPEVDQPQHFGDGTRLSIL.

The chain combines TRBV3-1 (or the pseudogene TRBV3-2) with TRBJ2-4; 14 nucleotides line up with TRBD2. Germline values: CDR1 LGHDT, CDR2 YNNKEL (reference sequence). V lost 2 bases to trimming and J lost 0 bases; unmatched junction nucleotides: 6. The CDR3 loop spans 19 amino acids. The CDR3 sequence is CASSQPTSGRGIAKNIQYF. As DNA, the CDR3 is TGTGCCAGCAGCCAACCGACTAGCGGGAGGGGGATAGCCAAAAACATTCAGTACTTC.

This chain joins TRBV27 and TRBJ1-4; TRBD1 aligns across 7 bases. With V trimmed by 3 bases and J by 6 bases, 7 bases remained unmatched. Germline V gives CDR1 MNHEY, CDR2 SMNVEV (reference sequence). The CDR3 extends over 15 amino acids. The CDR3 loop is CASSLSGTVYEKLFF. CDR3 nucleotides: TGTGCCAGCAGTTTGTCCGGGACAGTGTATGAAAAACTGTTTTTT.

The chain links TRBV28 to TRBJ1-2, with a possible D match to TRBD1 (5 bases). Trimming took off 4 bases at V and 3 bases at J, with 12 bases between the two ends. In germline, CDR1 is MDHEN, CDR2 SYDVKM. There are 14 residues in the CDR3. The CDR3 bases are TGTGCCAGCAGTTCGGGCAGGGAGGACTATGGCTACACCTTC. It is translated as CASSSGREDYGYTF.

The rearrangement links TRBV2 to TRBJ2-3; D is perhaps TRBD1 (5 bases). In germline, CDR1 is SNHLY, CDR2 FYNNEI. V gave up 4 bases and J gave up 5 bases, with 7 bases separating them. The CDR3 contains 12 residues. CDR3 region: CASSAREDTQYF. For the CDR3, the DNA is TGTGCCAGCAGTGCCAGGGAAGATACGCAGTATTTT.

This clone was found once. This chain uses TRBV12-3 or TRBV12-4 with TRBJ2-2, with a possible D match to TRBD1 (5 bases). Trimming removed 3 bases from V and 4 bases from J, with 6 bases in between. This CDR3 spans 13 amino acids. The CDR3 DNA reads TGTGCCAGCAGTTTGGGGCCCACCGGGGAGCTGTTTTTT. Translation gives CASSLGPTGELFF.

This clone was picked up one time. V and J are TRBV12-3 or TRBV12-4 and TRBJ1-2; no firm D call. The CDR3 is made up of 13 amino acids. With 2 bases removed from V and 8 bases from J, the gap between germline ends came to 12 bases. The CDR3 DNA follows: TGTGCCAGCAGTTTAATCGGCGAGGTCGGCTACACCTTC. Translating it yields CASSLIGEVGYTF.

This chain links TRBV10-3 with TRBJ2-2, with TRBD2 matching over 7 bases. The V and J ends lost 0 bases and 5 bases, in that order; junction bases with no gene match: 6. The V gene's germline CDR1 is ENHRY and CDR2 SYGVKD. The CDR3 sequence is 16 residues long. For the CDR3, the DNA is TGTGCCATCAGTGAGTCGCCTAGCGGAAGTACCGGGGAGCTGTTTTTT. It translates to CAISESPSGSTGELFF.

The CDR3 spells CASSPGRSSGRRNEQYF. CDR3 nucleotide sequence: TGTGCCAGCAGCCCAGGGCGGTCTAGCGGGAGGAGAAACGAGCAGTACTTC. This chain links TRBV7-2 with TRBJ2-7, with TRBD2 matching 11 bases. There are 17 residues in the CDR3. With V trimmed by 5 bases and J by 5 bases, 14 bases remained unmatched. Germline assignment: CDR1 SGHTA and CDR2 FQGNSA.

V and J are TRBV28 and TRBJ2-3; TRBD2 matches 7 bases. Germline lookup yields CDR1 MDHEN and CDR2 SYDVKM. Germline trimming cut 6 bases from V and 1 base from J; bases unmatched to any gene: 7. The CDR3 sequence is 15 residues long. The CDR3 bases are TGTGCCAGCAGCGAGGCGGGGGAGGGCACAGATACGCAGTATTTT. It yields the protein CASSEAGEGTDTQYF.